These 10 T cell receptor beta chains came from one sample sequenced in a study of CD8+ T cells in alopecia areata. RNA extraction was followed by reverse transcription into cDNA, which acted as the sequencing template. Assay used: immunoSEQ multiplex PCR; TCRdb lists only in-frame clones, some missing. The profile shows 120,000 to 150,000 clones, roughly 86% of them singletons. The treatment here: oral pan-JAK inhibitor, 5-10 mg twice daily. The material was CD8+ T cells sorted from blood, obtained at week 4, from a patient treated with tofacitinib. The receptors here all came from a human donor with alopecia areata.

The chain joins TRBV27 to TRBJ2-3, with no clear D. Deletions cut 7 bases from V and 10 bases from J, with 21 bases between. The CDR3 is 14 amino acids. Germline CDR1 reads MNHEY; CDR2 reads SMNVEV (reference sequence). The CDR3 nucleotides are TGTGCCAGCACCCCCTACCGGACCGGTCGGTCGCAGTATTTT. Protein: CASTPYRTGRSQYF.

The rearrangement uses TRBV27 and TRBJ2-7; D unresolved. The V end lost 3 bases, the J end lost 2 bases, and 14 bases lay between the germline ends. Germline V CDR1 and CDR2: MNHEY, SMNVEV (reference sequence). The CDR3 loop spans 15 amino acids. CDR3 in amino acids: CASSFGGLDPYEQYF. The CDR3 DNA reads as TGTGCCAGCAGTTTTGGTGGTCTAGATCCCTACGAGCAGTACTTC.

This clone was observed a few times. The V and J genes are TRBV9 and TRBJ2-1; D gene uncertain. This CDR3 has 15 residues. CDR1 SGDLS and CDR2 YYNGEE come from the germline V gene. Between the trimmed V and J ends, which lost 0 bases and 0 bases, there was a span of 7 bases. The CDR3 nucleotides are TGTGCCAGCAGCGTAGTTGGTGGCTCCTACAATGAGCAGTTCTTC. Amino acids: CASSVVGGSYNEQFF.

The rearrangement uses TRBV9 and TRBJ1-6; TRBD1 agrees at 8 bases. V shed 0 bases, J shed 7 bases, and the junction held 3 bases outside the gene matches. The CDR3 extends over 15 amino acids. Germline assignment: CDR1 SGDLS and CDR2 YYNGEE. CDR3 region: CASSVEQGGNSPLHF. DNA for the CDR3: TGTGCCAGCAGCGTAGAACAGGGGGGGAATTCACCCCTCCACTTT. Full variable domain (remainder filled in from reference TRBV9 and TRBJ1-6): DSGVTQTPKHLITATGQRVTLRCSPRSGDLSVYWYQQSLDQGLQFLIQYYNGEERAKGNILERFSAQQFPDLHSELNLSSLELGDSALYFCASSVEQGGNSPLHFGNGTRLTVT.

CDR3 amino acids: CSVEDQGGALAGGMQFF. The CDR3 coding sequence is TGCAGCGTTGAAGACCAAGGGGGGGCCCTAGCGGGAGGAATGCAGTTCTTC. The chain uses TRBV29-1 and TRBJ2-1; the match to TRBD2 covers 11 bases. V shed 0 bases, J shed 12 bases, and the junction held 16 bases outside the gene matches. This CDR3 has 17 residues. CDR1 and CDR2 (germline): SQVTM, ANQGSEA.

The chain couples TRBV2 to TRBJ2-3, with 13 bases aligning to TRBD2. The germline gives CDR1 SNHLY, CDR2 FYNNEI. Trimming took 1 base from V and 1 from J; bases not matched to a gene: 2. This CDR3 has 17 residues. The CDR3 DNA follows: TGTGCCAGCAGTGAAGGACTAGCGGGGGGTCGCACAGATACGCAGTATTTT. This encodes CASSEGLAGGRTDTQYF.

This clone was observed once. V gene TRBV4-1 combines with J gene TRBJ1-2, with 9 bases lining up with TRBD1. V lost 4 bases, J lost 7 bases, and 4 bases stayed unmatched. The CDR3 covers 13 residues. CDR1 is MGHRA, CDR2 YSYEKL, per germline. CDR3 nucleotide sequence: TGCGCCAGCAGCCCGGACAGGGGACGTGGCTACACCTTC. It codes for CASSPDRGRGYTF.

The V call is TRBV5-1, the J call TRBJ2-3, with 13 bases matching TRBD2. V was clipped by 2 bases and J by 4 bases; unmatched bases: 1. Germline CDR1 is SGHRS and CDR2 is YFSETQ. The CDR3 is 15 residues long. DNA of the CDR3: TGCGCCAGCAGCTTCGGACTAGCGGGAGCAGATACGCAGTATTTT. Translated: CASSFGLAGADTQYF.

This sequence joins TRBV18 and TRBJ2-5; D may correspond to TRBD1 or TRBD2 (6 bases each). Germline CDR1 and CDR2: KGHSH and LQKENI. The germline V and J ends were trimmed by 3 bases and 4 bases, with 9 bases remaining between them. The CDR3 has 13 amino acids. The CDR3 DNA reads as TGTGCCAGCTCACCCGGAGGGGGAGAGACCCAGTACTTC. It translates to CASSPGGGETQYF.

This chain uses TRBV7-9 with TRBJ1-1; D call uncertain. The germline CDR1 and CDR2 sequences are SEHNR and FQNEAQ (reference sequence). The CDR3 is 13 amino acids. Trimming cost V 9 bases and J 5 bases, with 16 bases left between them. CDR3 sequence (DNA): TGTGCCAGTTCCGACACTCCGGGGACTGAAGCTTTCTTT. It encodes CASSDTPGTEAFF.